This T cell receptor (beta chain) was observed in a study of T cell responses to AZD1222 COVID-19 vaccine. Overall study results and limits: Among spike-specific TCRs, nearly half reportedly target unmutated variant regions. The sample set comprised mostly white British donors with more females, and clonal diversity was possibly underestimated. Vaccine-related CD4 TCRs covered spike, predominating at 160-218 and 743-854.

From germline, CDR1 is SGHVS and CDR2 FQNEAQ. This CDR3 is 15 amino acids long. The V and J ends lost 4 bases and 6 bases, in that order; junction bases with no gene match: 11. Sequencing was performed with immunoSEQ multiplex PCR; in TCRdb, only in-frame clones are kept and a portion is missing. The sample has about 140,000 clones, about nine tenths seen once; the top ten hold around 3.5%. Comments on this clone: Its antigen is unidentified.

The genes are TRBV7-8 and TRBJ1-2; 7 nucleotides align to TRBD1. Sequenced material: peripheral blood, taken on day 0 of AZD1222 vaccination. The receptor's source is an adult in good health. CDR3 loop: CASSSNTGVGDGYTF. Here the CDR3 DNA reads TGTGCCAGCAGCTCCAATACAGGGGTCGGGGATGGCTACACCTTC.